This TCR beta chain was documented in a study of control samples from healthy donors and cancer patients. Here immunoSEQ multiplex PCR was the method, and the copy in TCRdb shows in-frame clones only, minus some. The sample includes roughly 120,000 clones, approximately 90% of them seen just once. The CDR3 covers 13 residues. Germline CDR1 is MNHEY and CDR2 is SVGAGI. Trimming removed 5 bases from V and 6 bases from J, with 13 bases in between. This sequence joins TRBV6-5 and TRBJ1-2; weak D call: TRBD1 (5 bases). The clonotype was recovered from a woman aged 45-65 years in good health. The material sequenced was blood. The CDR3 DNA sequence: TGTGCCAGCAGTCTCACGGGGCAGCATGGCTACACCTTC. Encoded protein: CASSLTGQHGYTF.